Shown below are 26 T cell receptor beta chains from a single sample sequenced in a study of blood T cell repertoires in COVID-19. Assay: immunoSEQ multiplex PCR; the TCRdb copy retains only in-frame clones and omits some. Among 250,000 to 300,000 clones listed, around 78% were seen once. Sequenced: peripheral blood. The receptors come from a man between 60 and 75 years old who had recovered from COVID-19.

V is TRBV6-5 and J is TRBJ2-7, with D maybe TRBD1 (5 bases). The V gene's germline CDR1 is MNHEY and CDR2 SVGAGI. V lost 3 bases to trimming and J lost 6 bases, with 15 bases between them. The CDR3 runs to 14 residues. DNA for the CDR3: TGTGCCAGCAGTTATCTGGCAGGGCGATCCGAGCAGTACTTC. Encoded protein: CASSYLAGRSEQYF.

The chain is built from TRBV4-1 and TRBJ2-7; D may be TRBD2 (6 bases). The CDR3 extends over 13 amino acids. V was cut by 1 base and J by 6 bases, with 10 bases left in between. In germline, CDR1 is MGHRA, CDR2 YSYEKL. CDR3 sequence reads: CASSQVTGVEQYF. DNA for the CDR3: TGCGCCAGCAGCCAAGTCACGGGGGTCGAGCAGTACTTC.

The rearrangement joins TRBV4-1 to TRBJ1-6; D is uncertain. The CDR3 consists of 14 residues. V was pared by 0 bases and J by 9 bases, with 9 bases between. From germline, CDR1 is MGHRA and CDR2 YSYEKL. In DNA form, the CDR3 reads TGCGCCAGCAGCCAAGATTTGCGGGGTTCACCCCTCCACTTT. It is translated as CASSQDLRGSPLHF.

The CDR3 protein is CASSRLGTSGTQQYF. In DNA form, the CDR3 reads TGTGCCAGTAGTCGTTTGGGGACTAGCGGGACGCAGCAGTACTTC. V and J are TRBV19 and TRBJ2-7, with 13 bases matching TRBD2. CDR1 is LNHDA and CDR2 is SQIVND in the germline V gene (reference sequence). After removal of 5 bases from V and 8 bases from J, the junction contained 9 bases not matched to a gene. The CDR3 runs 15 residues.

This chain uses TRBV6-4 with TRBJ2-7, with TRBD1 matching over 10 bases. Germline V lookup: CDR1 MRHNA, CDR2 SNTAGT. There are 14 residues in the CDR3. Trimming at V came to 8 bases and at J to 2 bases, leaving 6 bases not matched to a gene. In DNA, the CDR3 is TGTGCCAGCCGTGGGACAGGGGACACCTACGAGCAGTACTTC. Translating gives CASRGTGDTYEQYF.

The chain recombines TRBV5-5 with TRBJ2-7; TRBD1 agrees at 9 bases. The germline V gene has CDR1 SGHKS and CDR2 YYEKEE (reference sequence). The CDR3 has 15 residues. With V trimmed by 4 bases and J by 2 bases, 7 bases remained unmatched. CDR3 in DNA: TGTGCCAGCAGCCCTGGGACAGGGAATACCTACGAGCAGTACTTC. The encoded protein is CASSPGTGNTYEQYF.

The chain is built from TRBV5-1 and TRBJ2-5; D perhaps matches TRBD1 (5 bases). CDR1 and CDR2 from the germline V gene are SGHRS and YFSETQ. Trimming shortened V by 0 bases and J by 5 bases, and 11 bases separated the two germline ends. The CDR3 totals 14 residues. CDR3 in DNA: TGCGCCAGCAGCTTGGCCCCACCAGGGGAGACCCAGTACTTC. Its protein is CASSLAPPGETQYF.

V gene TRBV12-1 combines with J gene TRBJ1-3. TRBV12-1 is a pseudogene. The CDR3 consists of 14 residues. The CDR3 sequence: CASTRAETGNTIYF. The DNA for the CDR3 is TGTGCCAGCACGAGGGCTGAGACTGGAAACACCATATATTTT.

The chain uses TRBV5-6 and TRBJ2-7; 8 bases align to TRBD1. CDR1 and CDR2 from the germline V gene are SGHDT and YYEEEE. Trimming cost V 4 bases and J 3 bases; bases outside gene matches: 12. The CDR3 runs 16 residues. The chain's CDR3 is CASSIPRQGTFYEQYF. The CDR3 nucleotides are TGTGCCAGCAGCATACCAAGACAGGGGACCTTCTACGAGCAGTACTTC. Complete variable domain (other parts from reference TRBV5-6 and TRBJ2-7): DAGVTQSPTHLIKTRGQQVTLRCSPKSGHDTVSWYQQALGQGPQFIFQYYEEEERQRGNFPDRFSGHQFPNYSSELNVNALLLGDSALYLCASSIPRQGTFYEQYFGPGTRLTVT.

J is TRBJ2-1 and V is TRBV28; D is uncertain. Germline V gene data show CDR1 as MDHEN and CDR2 as SYDVKM. The V end lost 3 bases, the J end lost 0 bases, and 12 bases lay between the germline ends. The CDR3 is 16 residues long. CDR3 sequence reads: CASSFMRPSSYNEQFF. The CDR3 nucleotides read TGTGCCAGCAGTTTTATGAGGCCTAGCTCCTACAATGAGCAGTTCTTC.

This chain links TRBV5-1 with TRBJ2-5; D might be TRBD1 (6 bases). The CDR3 has 15 amino acids. Germline values: CDR1 SGHRS, CDR2 YFSETQ. V was trimmed by 4 bases and J by 1 base, leaving 14 bases between them. CDR3 protein: CASSPVQGRQETQYF. CDR3 nucleotides: TGCGCCAGCAGCCCCGTACAGGGACGCCAAGAGACCCAGTACTTC.

This clone was seen a handful of times. The chain combines TRBV21-1 with TRBJ2-6; whether TRBD1, the table's D call, matches the DNA was not checked. TRBV21-1 constitutes a pseudogene. This CDR3 is 20 amino acids long. DNA for the CDR3: TGTGCCAGCAGCAAAGGCCGCCAGGTTACCTTTAGCTCTGGGGCCAACGTCCTGACTTTC. Protein product: CASSKGRQVTFSSGANVLTF.

This clone showed up just once. V usage is TRBV11-2 and J usage is TRBJ2-2; weak D call: TRBD1 (6 bases). Trimming took 2 bases from V and 7 from J, leaving 14 bases between them. The CDR3 sequence is 15 residues long. Germline values: CDR1 SGHAT, CDR2 FQNNGV. The CDR3 here is CASSLFWGLGGELFF. The CDR3 DNA follows: TGTGCCAGCAGCTTATTCTGGGGGCTCGGCGGGGAGCTGTTTTTT.

The chain has TRBV5-1 and TRBJ2-5, with D perhaps matching TRBD2 (5 bases). The CDR3 is 16 amino acids. V was shortened by 4 bases and J by 0 bases, with 16 bases between the two germline ends. Germline CDR1 and CDR2: SGHRS and YFSETQ. DNA for the CDR3: TGCGCCAGCAGCCTGGGGAGTAGCCAGTACCAAGAGACCCAGTACTTC. It codes for CASSLGSSQYQETQYF.

The rearrangement uses TRBV9 and TRBJ2-7; 11 nucleotides match TRBD2. Germline V lookup: CDR1 SGDLS, CDR2 YYNGEE. This CDR3 is built from 16 residues. V was pared by 2 bases and J by 3 bases, with 7 bases of the junction left unmatched. The CDR3 sequence: CASSVSGTSGLYEQYF. The CDR3 bases are TGTGCCAGCAGCGTTTCCGGGACTAGCGGTCTCTACGAGCAGTACTTC.

The chain joins TRBV5-1 to TRBJ2-1; 7 bases are a match to TRBD1. The CDR3 runs 15 residues. Unmatched junction bases numbered 4, after V lost 4 bases and J lost 0 bases. CDR1 is SGHRS, CDR2 YFSETQ, per germline. This CDR3 reads CASSMDRSSYNEQFF. CDR3 nucleotide sequence: TGCGCCAGCAGCATGGACAGGAGCTCCTACAATGAGCAGTTCTTC.

This chain joins TRBV29-1 and TRBJ1-1; no definite D call. CDR1 SQVTM and CDR2 ANQGSEA come from the germline V gene. The CDR3 contains 13 residues. The V end lost 1 base, the J end lost 0 bases, and 6 bases lay between the germline ends. CDR3 in DNA: TGCAGCGTTGAAGGGAGGGTGAACACTGAAGCTTTCTTT. This sequence encodes CSVEGRVNTEAFF.

V and J are TRBV28 and TRBJ2-3, with 11 bases fitting TRBD2. Germline CDR1 and CDR2: MDHEN and SYDVKM. Unmatched junction bases numbered 7, after V lost 6 bases and J lost 2 bases. This CDR3 comprises 16 residues. This CDR3 is CASSSSSGGLTDTQYF. The CDR3 DNA is TGTGCCAGCAGCTCGTCTAGCGGGGGGCTCACAGATACGCAGTATTTT.

Worth noting for this clone: A read error may produce the germline difference seen at one junction end. The V call is TRBV6-1, the J call TRBJ1-3, with D tentatively TRBD1 (6 bases). This CDR3 has 15 amino acids. Germline CDR1 MNHNS, CDR2 SASEGT. CDR3 sequence reads: CASTEQGYSGNTIYF. In DNA form, the CDR3 reads TGTGCCAGCACTGAACAGGGCTACTCTGGAAACACCATATATTTT.

The V and J genes are TRBV27 and TRBJ2-7; 10 bases are shared with TRBD1. CDR1 MNHEY and CDR2 SMNVEV come from the germline V gene (reference sequence). Trimming took 5 bases from V and 3 from J; bases not matched to a gene: 7. CDR3 length: 15 amino acids. The CDR3 reads CASSARQGAFYEQYF. The DNA for the CDR3 is TGTGCCAGCAGTGCCCGACAGGGGGCGTTCTACGAGCAGTACTTC.

The gene calls are TRBV6-2 or TRBV6-3 and TRBJ1-1, with TRBD1 identical over 8 bases. The germline CDR1 and CDR2 sequences are MNHEY and SVGEGT. The length of the CDR3 is 17 residues. Trimming removed 0 bases from V and 1 base from J; junction bases left unmatched: 7. CDR3: CASSYSRQGRWNTEAFF. DNA for the CDR3: TGTGCCAGCAGTTACTCGAGACAGGGGCGATGGAACACTGAAGCTTTCTTT.

Of note for this clone: Other DNA sequences of this sample code for an identical CDR3. The rearrangement uses TRBV5-4 and TRBJ2-5; possibly TRBD1 for D (6 bases). This CDR3 is built from 14 residues. CDR1 SGHNT and CDR2 YYREEE come from the germline V gene (reference sequence). With 2 bases removed from V and 1 base from J, the gap between germline ends came to 9 bases. The chain's CDR3 is CASSLQGTQETQYF. In nucleotides, the CDR3 is TGTGCCAGCAGCTTACAGGGTACCCAAGAGACCCAGTACTTC.

The chain joins TRBV12-3 or TRBV12-4 to TRBJ1-2, with D hard to call. V lost 3 bases and J 8 bases, leaving 13 bases between the germline ends. The CDR3 covers 13 residues. CDR3 region: CASSFSGQRGYTF. CDR3 DNA: TGTGCCAGCAGTTTTTCAGGCCAGCGGGGCTACACCTTC.

The J gene is TRBJ1-1, the V gene TRBV3-1 (or the pseudogene TRBV3-2), with 9 positions matching TRBD1. V gave up 4 bases and J gave up 0 bases; unmatched junction bases: 0. CDR3 length equals 14 residues. Germline CDR1 is LGHDT and CDR2 is YNNKEL (reference sequence). This CDR3 is CASSRDRVNTEAFF. In nucleotides, the CDR3 is TGTGCCAGCAGCCGGGACAGGGTGAACACTGAAGCTTTCTTT.

This CDR3 is CASSPRRDSIPYEQYF. The CDR3 nucleotides are TGTGCCAGCAGCCCCCGCCGGGACTCGATACCCTACGAGCAGTACTTC. The rearrangement links TRBV7-3 to TRBJ2-7; D possibly corresponds to TRBD2 (6 bases). V lost 5 bases, J lost 2 bases, and 19 bases lay in between. Germline V gene sequence: CDR1 SGHTA, CDR2 FQGTGA. This CDR3 has 16 residues.

The chain joins TRBV5-1 to TRBJ2-1; TRBD1 matches at 8 bases. V lost 4 bases, J lost 4 bases, and 13 bases stayed unmatched. The CDR3 contains 17 residues. Germline V gives CDR1 SGHRS, CDR2 YFSETQ. In DNA form, the CDR3 reads TGCGCCAGCAGCCTCGGACAGGGCGTCGCAAGGTACAATGAGCAGTTCTTC. Its protein product is CASSLGQGVARYNEQFF.